The 3 T cell receptor beta chains below were found in one sample sequenced in a study of control samples from healthy donors and cancer patients. Produced via immunoSEQ multiplex PCR; TCRdb's table is partial and in-frame only. Among more than 85,000 clones, 90% were seen once, and the ten largest hold roughly 4.4%. Sequenced material: blood. These receptors were obtained from a human donor in good health. The donor label of this sample is uncertain.

V and J are TRBV2 and TRBJ2-5, with a possible D match to TRBD1 (7 bases). The CDR3 contains 15 residues. Germline V gives CDR1 SNHLY, CDR2 FYNNEI. Deletions cut 5 bases from V and 5 bases from J, with 18 bases between. CDR3 sequence (DNA): TGTGCCAGCAGTTATCAGGGGGACTTAGGGGAGACCCAGTACTTC. As protein: CASSYQGDLGETQYF.

The sample holds one count of this clone. The chain has TRBV28 and TRBJ1-6; a weak D match, TRBD1 (5 bases). The CDR3 sequence is 15 residues long. The V gene's germline CDR1 is MDHEN and CDR2 SYDVKM. Trimming took 3 bases from V and 7 from J, leaving 13 bases between them. CDR3 DNA sequence: TGTGCCAGCAGTTTTTTGAAGGGGATAAATTCACCCCTCCACTTT. This gives the protein CASSFLKGINSPLHF. Full variable domain (missing parts from reference TRBV28 and TRBJ1-6): DVKVTQSSRYLVKRTGEKVFLECVQDMDHENMFWYRQDPGLGLRLIYFSYDVKMKEKGDIPEGYSVSREKKERFSLILESASTNQTSMYLCASSFLKGINSPLHFGNGTRLTVT.

The chain combines TRBV28 with TRBJ2-6, with unresolved D. Per germline, CDR1 MDHEN and CDR2 SYDVKM. Trimming stripped 4 bases from V and 2 bases from J, with 9 bases between. This CDR3 region has 15 residues. CDR3 in DNA: TGTGCCAGCAGTTCGTACAGAGCTGGGGCCAACGTCCTGACTTTC. Its protein product is CASSSYRAGANVLTF.